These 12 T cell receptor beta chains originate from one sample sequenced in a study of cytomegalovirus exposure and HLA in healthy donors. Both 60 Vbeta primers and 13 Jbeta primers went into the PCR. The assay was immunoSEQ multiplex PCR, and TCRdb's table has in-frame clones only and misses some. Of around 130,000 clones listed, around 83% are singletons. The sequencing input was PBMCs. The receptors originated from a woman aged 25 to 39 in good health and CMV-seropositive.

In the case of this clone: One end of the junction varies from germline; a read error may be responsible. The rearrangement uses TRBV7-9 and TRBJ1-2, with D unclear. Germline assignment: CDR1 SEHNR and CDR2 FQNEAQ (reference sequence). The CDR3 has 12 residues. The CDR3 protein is CSSSWLTEVYTF. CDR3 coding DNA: TGTTCCAGCAGCTGGTTGACCGAGGTCTACACCTTC.

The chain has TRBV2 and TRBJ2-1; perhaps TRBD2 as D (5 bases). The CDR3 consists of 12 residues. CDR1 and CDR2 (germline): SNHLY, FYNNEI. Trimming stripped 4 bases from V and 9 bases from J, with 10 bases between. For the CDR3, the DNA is TGTGCCAGCAGTGTGGGAGAGGGTGAGCAGTTCTTC. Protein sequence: CASSVGEGEQFF.

The CDR3 bases are TGTGCCAGCAGCTTAACAGGGCGGGCCTCTGGGGCCAACGTCCTGACTTTC. It is translated as CASSLTGRASGANVLTF. The V gene is TRBV7-3, the J gene TRBJ2-6; D might be TRBD2 (5 bases). The CDR3 is 17 residues long. The germline V gene has CDR1 SGHTA and CDR2 FQGTGA. Trimming stripped 0 bases from V and 0 bases from J, with 9 bases between.

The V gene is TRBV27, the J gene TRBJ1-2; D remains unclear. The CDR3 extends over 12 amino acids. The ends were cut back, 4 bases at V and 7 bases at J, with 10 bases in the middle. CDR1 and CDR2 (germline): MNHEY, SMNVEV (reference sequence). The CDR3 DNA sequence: TGTGCCAGCAGTTCTCCAGGTGGTGGCTACACCTTC. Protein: CASSSPGGGYTF.

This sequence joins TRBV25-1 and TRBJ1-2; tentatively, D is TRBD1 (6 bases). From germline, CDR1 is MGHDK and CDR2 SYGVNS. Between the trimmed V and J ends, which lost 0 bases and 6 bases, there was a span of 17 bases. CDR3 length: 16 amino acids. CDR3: CASSEYKVAGADGYTF. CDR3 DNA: TGTGCCAGCAGTGAATATAAAGTAGCGGGGGCAGATGGCTACACCTTC.

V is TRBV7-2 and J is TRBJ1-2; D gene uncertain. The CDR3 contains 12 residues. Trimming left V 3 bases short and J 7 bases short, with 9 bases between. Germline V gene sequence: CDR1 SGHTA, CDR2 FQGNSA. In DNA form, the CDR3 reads TGTGCCAGCAGCTTGGGAGTCCGTGGCTACACCTTC. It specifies CASSLGVRGYTF.

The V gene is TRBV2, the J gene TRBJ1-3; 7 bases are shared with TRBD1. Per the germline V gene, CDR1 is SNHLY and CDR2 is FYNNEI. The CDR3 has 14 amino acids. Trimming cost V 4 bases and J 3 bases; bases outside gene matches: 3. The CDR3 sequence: CASSVQGDGNTIYF. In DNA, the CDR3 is TGTGCCAGCAGTGTGCAGGGGGATGGAAACACCATATATTTT.

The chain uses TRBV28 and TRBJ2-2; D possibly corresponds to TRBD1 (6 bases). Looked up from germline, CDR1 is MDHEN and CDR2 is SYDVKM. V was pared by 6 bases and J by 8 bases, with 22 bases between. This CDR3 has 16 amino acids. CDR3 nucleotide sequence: TGTGCCAGCAGATTGGCTCTTTTCGAGGGGGTTGGGGAGCTGTTTTTT. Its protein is CASRLALFEGVGELFF.

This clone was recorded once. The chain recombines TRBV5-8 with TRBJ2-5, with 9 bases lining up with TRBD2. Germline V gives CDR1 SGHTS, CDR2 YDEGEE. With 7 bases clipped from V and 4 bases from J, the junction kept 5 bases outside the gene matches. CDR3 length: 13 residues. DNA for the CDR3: TGTGCCAGCCGGGTAGCGGGGGTAGAGACCCAGTACTTC. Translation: CASRVAGVETQYF.

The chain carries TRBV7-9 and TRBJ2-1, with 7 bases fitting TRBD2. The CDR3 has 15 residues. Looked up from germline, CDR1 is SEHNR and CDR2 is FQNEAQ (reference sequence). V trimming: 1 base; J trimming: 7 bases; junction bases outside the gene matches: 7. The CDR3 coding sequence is TGTGCCAGCAGCTTAGATCGAGCGGGAAGGAATGAGCAGTTCTTC. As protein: CASSLDRAGRNEQFF.

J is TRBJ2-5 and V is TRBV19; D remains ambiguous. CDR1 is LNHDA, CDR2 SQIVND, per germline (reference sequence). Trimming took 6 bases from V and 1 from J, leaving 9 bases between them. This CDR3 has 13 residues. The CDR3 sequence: CASRPQTQETQYF. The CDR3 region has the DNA TGTGCCAGTAGGCCACAGACCCAAGAGACCCAGTACTTC.

The CDR3 sequence: CASSTGSRIHSLNTEAFF. CDR3 sequence (DNA): TGTGCCAGCAGCACCGGCTCCAGGATACACTCTTTGAACACTGAAGCTTTCTTT. This chain uses TRBV13 with TRBJ1-1, with no clear D. V was pared by 5 bases and J by 0 bases, with 22 bases between. CDR3 length: 18 residues. Germline values: CDR1 PRHDT, CDR2 FYEKMQ (reference sequence).